A single sample is the source of the 14 T cell receptor beta chains below, sequenced in a study of T-cell memory formation after mild COVID-19. In TCRdb, the 5' RACE reads were re-called with MiXCR into one record per CDR3 protein. The sample lists under 250,000 distinct CDR3 sequences, approximately 15% occurring once. Sequenced material: PBMCs or a T cell subset sorted from them (not recorded which). The receptors come from an adult woman who had mild COVID-19 (a few samples of this study predate the infection). Cell type and time point are not known.

In this sample, this clonotype turned up a few times. In DNA form, the CDR3 reads TGTGCCAGCCAAACTCACCCCACCTGGACGAGTAGCAATCAGCCCCAGCATTTT. This encodes CASQTHPTWTSSNQPQHF. This rearrangement joins TRBV6-2 or TRBV6-3 to TRBJ1-5; D uncertain. Germline CDR1 reads MNHEY; CDR2 reads SVGEGT. This CDR3 comprises 18 residues. The V end was cut by 8 bases, the J end by 0 bases, with 23 bases between.

This clonotype was detected many times. The V gene is TRBV6-1, the J gene TRBJ2-7; 10 bases are shared with TRBD2. There are 16 residues in the CDR3. Germline CDR1 is MNHNS and CDR2 is SASEGT. Trimming at V came to 6 bases and at J to 2 bases, leaving 10 bases not matched to a gene. CDR3 nucleotide sequence: TGTGCCAGCAGAAAAACTAGCGGGGTAATCCCCTACGAGCAGTACTTC. Translating it yields CASRKTSGVIPYEQYF.

This clonotype has only a few counts. V is TRBV6-2 or TRBV6-3 and J is TRBJ1-1; TRBD1 is a possible D gene (5 bases). In germline, CDR1 is MNHEY, CDR2 SVGEGT. The CDR3 runs 15 residues. V was pared by 2 bases and J by 3 bases, with 13 bases between. This CDR3 is CASSYPGAGDTEAFF. The CDR3 DNA reads TGTGCCAGCAGTTACCCCGGGGCCGGGGACACTGAAGCTTTCTTT.

The chain couples TRBV18 to TRBJ1-1, with 9 bases aligning to TRBD1. The CDR3 runs 15 residues. The trim removed 3 bases at V and 5 bases at J, leaving 7 bases unmatched. From germline, CDR1 is KGHSH and CDR2 LQKENI. This CDR3 reads CASSPTGGASTEAFF. CDR3 bases: TGTGCCAGCTCACCCACAGGGGGCGCGAGTACTGAAGCTTTCTTT.

The rearrangement uses TRBV24-1 and TRBJ2-2; no firm D call. Germline CDR1 reads KGHDR; CDR2 reads SFDVKD. The V gene lost 5 bases and the J gene lost 7 bases, with 10 bases spanning the gap. CDR3 size: 13 residues. As DNA, the CDR3 is TGTGCCACCAGTGTTTCTGGGAACGGGGAGCTGTTTTTT. Translating it yields CATSVSGNGELFF.

In its sample, this clonotype was seen many times. J is TRBJ2-7 and V is TRBV12-3 or TRBV12-4, with D perhaps matching TRBD1 or TRBD2 (5 bases each). Trimming took off 4 bases at V and 6 bases at J, with 7 bases between the two ends. The CDR3 consists of 11 residues. Written as DNA, the CDR3 is TGTGCCAGCAGTTGGGGGTCCGAGCAGTACTTC. Translating it yields CASSWGSEQYF.

This clonotype occurred a few times. The chain uses TRBV3-1 and TRBJ2-1; the D gene is possibly TRBD2 (6 bases). The V and J ends lost 3 bases and 2 bases respectively, with 8 bases between them. CDR3 size: 14 residues. The germline gives CDR1 LGHDT, CDR2 YNNKEL (reference sequence). CDR3 coding DNA: TGTGCCAGCAGCCAGGCGGGGACCTACAATGAGCAGTTCTTC. Translating gives CASSQAGTYNEQFF.

The chain links TRBV7-9 to TRBJ1-2, with 7 nucleotides matching TRBD1. The CDR3 covers 14 residues. The V gene end was trimmed by 5 bases and the J gene end by 6 bases; junction bases not matched to a gene: 9. The germline V gene encodes CDR1 SEHNR and CDR2 FQNEAQ (reference sequence). DNA of the CDR3: TGTGCCAGCAGCCCCGGGACAGTCATTGATGGCTACACCTTC. Its translation is CASSPGTVIDGYTF. Combining the CDR3 with reference TRBV7-9 and TRBJ1-2 gives the whole variable domain DTGVSQNPRHKITKRGQNVTFRCDPISEHNRLYWYRQTLGQGPEFLTYFQNEAQLEKSRLLSDRFSAERPKGSFSTLEIQRTEQGDSAMYLCASSPGTVIDGYTFGSGTRLTVV.

In its sample, this clonotype was seen many times. V gene TRBV10-2 combines with J gene TRBJ1-6; perhaps TRBD1 as D (6 bases). The CDR3 length is 16 residues. Germline loops: CDR1 WSHSY, CDR2 SAAADI. Trimming shortened V by 0 bases and J by 7 bases, and 13 bases separated the two germline ends. The CDR3: CASSESAGHHNSPLHF. In DNA form, the CDR3 reads TGCGCCAGCAGTGAGTCGGCGGGACACCACAATTCACCCCTCCACTTT.

J is TRBJ2-6 and V is TRBV5-1; TRBD2 matches 7 bases. CDR1 and CDR2 from the germline V gene are SGHRS and YFSETQ. The CDR3 length is 16 residues. After removal of 0 bases from V and 0 bases from J, the junction contained 0 bases not matched to a gene. CDR3 DNA: TGCGCCAGCAGCTTGGGCGGGAGCTCTGGGGCCAACGTCCTGACTTTC. This sequence encodes CASSLGGSSGANVLTF. The whole variable domain, filled in from reference TRBV5-1 and TRBJ2-6, reads KAGVTQTPRYLIKTRGQQVTLSCSPISGHRSVSWYQQTPGQGLQFLFEYFSETQRNKGNFPGRFSGRQFSNSRSEMNVSTLELGDSALYLCASSLGGSSGANVLTFGAGSRLTVL.

This clonotype was observed a few times. This chain joins TRBV11-2 and TRBJ2-1; D call uncertain. Germline-derived CDR1 and CDR2 are SGHAT and FQNNGV. V shed 0 bases and J shed 2 bases, with 2 bases lying between them. This CDR3 spans 13 amino acids. The CDR3 spells CASSLEPYNEQFF. As DNA, the CDR3 is TGTGCCAGCAGCTTAGAACCCTACAATGAGCAGTTCTTC. The full variable domain, completed using reference TRBV11-2 and TRBJ2-1, is EAGVAQSPRYKIIEKRQSVAFWCNPISGHATLYWYQQILGQGPKLLIQFQNNGVVDDSQLPKDRFSAERLKGVDSTLKIQPAKLEDSAVYLCASSLEPYNEQFFGPGTRLTVL.

This clonotype was observed a few times. V and J are TRBV6-6 and TRBJ1-4; 9 positions match TRBD1. The length of the CDR3 is 16 residues. CDR1 is MNHNY, CDR2 SVGAGI, per germline (reference sequence). The V gene end was trimmed by 5 bases and the J gene end by 8 bases; junction bases not matched to a gene: 12. The CDR3 spells CASSVNRDRGKEKLFF. In DNA, the CDR3 is TGTGCCAGCAGTGTTAACCGAGACAGGGGGAAGGAAAAACTGTTTTTT.

This chain uses TRBV7-3 with TRBJ1-2, with 8 bases fitting TRBD1. The germline gives CDR1 SGHTA, CDR2 FQGTGA. The CDR3 spans 17 residues. With V trimmed by 4 bases and J by 4 bases, 14 bases remained unmatched. The chain's CDR3 is CASSSRGQGSLGYGYTF. CDR3 DNA sequence: TGTGCCAGCAGCTCCCGTGGACAGGGATCGCTAGGCTATGGCTACACCTTC.

The J gene is TRBJ2-7, the V gene TRBV19; D is possibly TRBD1 (5 bases). V lost 6 bases to trimming and J lost 4 bases, with 16 bases between them. Germline CDR1 and CDR2: LNHDA and SQIVND (reference sequence). The CDR3 runs 14 residues. The CDR3 loop reads CASRSGPGPYEQYF. The CDR3 DNA follows: TGTGCCAGTAGGTCTGGTCCAGGGCCTTACGAGCAGTACTTC. The full variable domain, in which reference TRBV19 and TRBJ2-7 provide the parts outside the CDR3, is DGGITQSPKYLFRKEGQNVTLSCEQNLNHDAMYWYRQDPGQGLRLIYYSQIVNDFQKGDIAEGYSVSREKKESFPLTVTSAQKNPTAFYLCASRSGPGPYEQYFGPGTRLTVT.